There are a few counts of the clone carrying this T cell receptor beta chain. These data are taken from a study of cytotoxic CD8 clonotypes in ibrutinib-treated CLL. TCRdb keeps only in-frame clones here, not all; method: immunoSEQ multiplex PCR. The table lists approximately 46,000 clones, almost 70% of them singletons. The sample here was PBMCs, taken after 12 months of ibrutinib treatment. The sequence derives from a human donor with chronic lymphocytic leukemia.

As DNA, the CDR3 is TGTGCCTGGCGCGGGGCGGGGGACGAGCAGTACTTC. This codes for CAWRGAGDEQYF. The rearrangement links TRBV30 to TRBJ2-7, with TRBD2 matching 7 bases. This CDR3 region has 12 residues. The V and J ends lost 5 bases and 5 bases, in that order; junction bases with no gene match: 6. The germline V gene has CDR1 GTSNPN and CDR2 SVGIG (reference sequence).